This T cell receptor (beta chain) was captured by sequencing in a study of lymphopenia after photon versus proton radiotherapy. TCRdb's copy holds only in-frame clones and misses some; the assay was immunoSEQ multiplex PCR. This sample has more than 15,000 clones, with approximately 86% found just once. Overall study results and limits: Authors raise, but do not show, better survival with proton therapy. Photon-treated patients lost naive T cells and TCR diversity; proton-treated stayed stable.

On this clone itself: Its matching antigen is unknown.

The sample was peripheral blood, taken from a patient treated with proton-based radiotherapy. The sequence came from a woman in her sixties with cholangiocarcinoma. Some clones in this sample may be carry-over from other donors' samples.

The CDR3 region has the DNA TGTGCCAGCAGTTTCGGGAGAAACTACGAGCAGTACTTC. As protein: CASSFGRNYEQYF. The chain links TRBV27 to TRBJ2-7, with D tentatively TRBD2 (6 bases). The V gene lost 3 bases and the J gene lost 3 bases, with 9 bases spanning the gap. The CDR3 is 13 amino acids. CDR1 and CDR2 from the germline V gene are MNHEY and SMNVEV (reference sequence).